This TCR beta chain was identified in a study of blood T cell repertoires in COVID-19. Turning to the study itself: COVID-19 samples, acute and convalescent, were from the United States, Italy and Spain. T cells, B-cell-depleted T cells, or PBMCs provided the cDNA or gDNA that served as material.

Assay used: immunoSEQ multiplex PCR; TCRdb lists only in-frame clones, some missing. The table includes about 190,000 clones, around 77% detected once. Trimming at V came to 0 bases and at J to 0 bases, leaving 7 bases not matched to a gene. The CDR3 has 19 residues. Germline-derived CDR1 and CDR2 are LGHNA and YNFKEQ. The TCR comes from a man in his 60s with active or convalescent COVID-19. This rearrangement joins TRBV4-2 to TRBJ2-7, with 14 positions matching TRBD2. Sequenced input: peripheral blood. The CDR3 loop reads CASSQDWTSGRPSSYEQYF. CDR3 DNA sequence: TGTGCCAGCAGCCAAGATTGGACTAGCGGGAGGCCCAGCTCCTACGAGCAGTACTTC.